This note documents a single T cell receptor (beta chain) sequence. The sample originates from a study of blood T cell repertoires in COVID-19. Turning to the study itself: From the United States, Italy and Spain came samples of acute and convalescent COVID-19.

Per the germline V gene, CDR1 is SGHRS and CDR2 is YFSETQ. This CDR3 region has 14 residues. The V end was cut by 4 bases, the J end by 3 bases, with 13 bases between. Per the original methods: The authors estimated nucleated cell counts from reference gene primer amplification. Repertoires were generated with immunoSEQ multiplex PCR, while TCRdb's copy carries only in-frame clones and drops some. V and J calls and clone size are as listed in that table; D and trimming were resolved from the DNA. The top ten hold approximately 7.7% of the sample, which has some 50,000 clones, roughly 86% seen once. This clonotype originated in a woman over 75 with acute or convalescent COVID-19. The V and J genes are TRBV5-1 and TRBJ2-5, with a tentative D call TRBD2 (5 bases). Sequences were obtained from peripheral blood. The CDR3 nucleotides are TGCGCCAGCAGCACCCGGGGTGCGGAAGAGACCCAGTACTTC. This encodes CASSTRGAEETQYF.